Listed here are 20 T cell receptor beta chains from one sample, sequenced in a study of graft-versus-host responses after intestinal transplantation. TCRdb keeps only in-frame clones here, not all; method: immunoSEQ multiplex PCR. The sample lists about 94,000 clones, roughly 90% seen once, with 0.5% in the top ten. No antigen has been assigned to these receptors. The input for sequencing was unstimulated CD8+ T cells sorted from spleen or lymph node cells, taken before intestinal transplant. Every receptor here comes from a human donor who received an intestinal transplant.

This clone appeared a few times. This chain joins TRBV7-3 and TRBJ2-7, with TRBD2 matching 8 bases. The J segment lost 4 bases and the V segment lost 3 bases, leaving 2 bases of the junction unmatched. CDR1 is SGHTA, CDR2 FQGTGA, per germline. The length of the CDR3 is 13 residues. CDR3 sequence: CASSFSGGYEQYF. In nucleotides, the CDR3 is TGTGCCAGCAGCTTTTCGGGAGGGTACGAGCAGTACTTC.

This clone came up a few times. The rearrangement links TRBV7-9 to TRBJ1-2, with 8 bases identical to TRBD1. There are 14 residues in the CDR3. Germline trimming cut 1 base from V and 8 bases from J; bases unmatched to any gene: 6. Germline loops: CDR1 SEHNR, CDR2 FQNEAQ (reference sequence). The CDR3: CASSLGTGSLGYTF. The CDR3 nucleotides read TGTGCCAGCAGCTTAGGGACAGGGTCGCTGGGCTACACCTTC. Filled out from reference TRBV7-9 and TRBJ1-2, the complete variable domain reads DTGVSQNPRHKITKRGQNVTFRCDPISEHNRLYWYRQTLGQGPEFLTYFQNEAQLEKSRLLSDRFSAERPKGSFSTLEIQRTEQGDSAMYLCASSLGTGSLGYTFGSGTRLTVV.

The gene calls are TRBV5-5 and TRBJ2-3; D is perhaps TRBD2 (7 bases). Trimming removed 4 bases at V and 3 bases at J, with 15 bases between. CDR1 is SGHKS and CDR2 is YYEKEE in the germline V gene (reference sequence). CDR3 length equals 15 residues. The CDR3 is CASSGGAGRTDTQYF. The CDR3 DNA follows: TGTGCCAGCAGCGGGGGGGCAGGGAGGACAGATACGCAGTATTTT.

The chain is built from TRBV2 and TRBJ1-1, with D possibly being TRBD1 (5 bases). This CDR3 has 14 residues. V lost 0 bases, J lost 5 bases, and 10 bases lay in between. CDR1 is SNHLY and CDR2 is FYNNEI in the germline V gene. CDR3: CASSEAQGRTEAFF. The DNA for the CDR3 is TGTGCCAGCAGTGAAGCCCAGGGTCGGACTGAAGCTTTCTTT.

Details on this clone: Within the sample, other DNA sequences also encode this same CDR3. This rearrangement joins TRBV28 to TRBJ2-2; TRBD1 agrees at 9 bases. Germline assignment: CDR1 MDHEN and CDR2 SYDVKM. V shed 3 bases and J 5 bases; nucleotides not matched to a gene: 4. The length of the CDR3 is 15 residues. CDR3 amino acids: CASSFGTGSTGELFF. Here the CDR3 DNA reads TGTGCCAGCAGTTTTGGGACAGGGTCAACCGGGGAGCTGTTTTTT.

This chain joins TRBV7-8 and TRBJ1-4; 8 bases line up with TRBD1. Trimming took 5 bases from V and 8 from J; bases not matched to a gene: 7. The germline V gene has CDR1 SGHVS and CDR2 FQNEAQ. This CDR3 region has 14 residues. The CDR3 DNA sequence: TGTGCCAGCAGCCTCTGGACAGGGAACGAAAAACTGTTTTTT. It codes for CASSLWTGNEKLFF.

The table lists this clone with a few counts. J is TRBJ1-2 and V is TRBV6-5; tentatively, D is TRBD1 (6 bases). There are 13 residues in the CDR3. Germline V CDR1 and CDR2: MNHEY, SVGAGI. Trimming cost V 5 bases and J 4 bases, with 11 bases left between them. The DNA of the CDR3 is TGTGCCAGCAGTCAAAGGGACATCTATGGCTACACCTTC. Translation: CASSQRDIYGYTF.

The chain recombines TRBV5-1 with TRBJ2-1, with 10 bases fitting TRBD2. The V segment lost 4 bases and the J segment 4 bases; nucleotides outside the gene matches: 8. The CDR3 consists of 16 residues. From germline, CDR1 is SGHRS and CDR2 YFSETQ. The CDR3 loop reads CASSASTSGTYNEQFF. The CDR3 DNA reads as TGCGCCAGCAGCGCATCCACTAGCGGGACGTACAATGAGCAGTTCTTC.

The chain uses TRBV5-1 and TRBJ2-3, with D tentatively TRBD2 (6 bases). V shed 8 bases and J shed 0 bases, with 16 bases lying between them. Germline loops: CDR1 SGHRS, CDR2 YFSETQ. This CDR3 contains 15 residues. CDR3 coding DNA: TGCGCCAGTAGCCTGACGCGGGGCAGCACAGATACGCAGTATTTT. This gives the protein CASSLTRGSTDTQYF.

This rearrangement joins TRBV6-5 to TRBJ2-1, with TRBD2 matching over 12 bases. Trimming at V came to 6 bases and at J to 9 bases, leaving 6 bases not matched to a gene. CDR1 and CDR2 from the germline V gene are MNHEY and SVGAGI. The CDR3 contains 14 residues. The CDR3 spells CASRRLAGALEQFF. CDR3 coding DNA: TGTGCCAGCAGGCGACTAGCGGGAGCTCTTGAGCAGTTCTTC.

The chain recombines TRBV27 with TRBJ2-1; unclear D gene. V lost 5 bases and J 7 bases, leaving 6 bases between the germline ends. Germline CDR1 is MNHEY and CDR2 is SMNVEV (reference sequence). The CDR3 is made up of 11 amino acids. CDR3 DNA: TGTGCCAGCAGTCCGACTAATGAGCAGTTCTTC. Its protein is CASSPTNEQFF.

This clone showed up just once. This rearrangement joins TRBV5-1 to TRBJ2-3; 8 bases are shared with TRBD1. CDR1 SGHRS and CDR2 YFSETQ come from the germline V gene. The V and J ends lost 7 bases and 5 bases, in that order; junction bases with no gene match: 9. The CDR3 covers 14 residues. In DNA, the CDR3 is TGCGCCAGCGGGACAGGTCGGACCCAAGATACGCAGTATTTT. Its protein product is CASGTGRTQDTQYF.

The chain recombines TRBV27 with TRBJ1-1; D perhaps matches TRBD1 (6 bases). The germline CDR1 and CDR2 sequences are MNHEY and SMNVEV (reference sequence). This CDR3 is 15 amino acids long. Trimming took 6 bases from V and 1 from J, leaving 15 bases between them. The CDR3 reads CASSLRTDGNTEAFF. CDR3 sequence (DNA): TGTGCCAGCAGCCTACGGACAGATGGGAACACTGAAGCTTTCTTT.

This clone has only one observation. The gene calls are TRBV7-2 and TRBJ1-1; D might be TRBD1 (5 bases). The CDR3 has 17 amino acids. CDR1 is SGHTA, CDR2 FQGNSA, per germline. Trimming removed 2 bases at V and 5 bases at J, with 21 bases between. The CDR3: CASSLYVGLGGGTEAFF. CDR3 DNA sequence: TGTGCCAGCAGCTTATACGTGGGACTGGGGGGTGGTACTGAAGCTTTCTTT.

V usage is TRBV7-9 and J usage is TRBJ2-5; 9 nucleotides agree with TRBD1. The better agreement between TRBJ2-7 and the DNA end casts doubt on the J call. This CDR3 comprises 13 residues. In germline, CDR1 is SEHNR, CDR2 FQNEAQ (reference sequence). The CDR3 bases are TGTGCCAGCAGACAGGGGGCGAACTACGAGCAGTACTTC. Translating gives CASRQGANYEQYF.

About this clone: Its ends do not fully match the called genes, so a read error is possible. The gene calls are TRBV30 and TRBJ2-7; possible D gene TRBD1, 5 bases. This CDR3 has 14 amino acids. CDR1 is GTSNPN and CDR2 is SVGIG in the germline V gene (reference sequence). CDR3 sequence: CARSAGLSSYEQYF. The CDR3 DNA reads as TGTGCCCGGAGTGCAGGGCTGTCCTCCTACGAGCAGTACTTC.

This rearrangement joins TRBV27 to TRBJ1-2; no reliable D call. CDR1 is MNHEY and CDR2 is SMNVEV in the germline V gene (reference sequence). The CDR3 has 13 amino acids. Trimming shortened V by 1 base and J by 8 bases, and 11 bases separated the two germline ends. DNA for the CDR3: TGTGCCAGCAGTTTATTACGAGGCGCCGGCTACACCTTC. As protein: CASSLLRGAGYTF.

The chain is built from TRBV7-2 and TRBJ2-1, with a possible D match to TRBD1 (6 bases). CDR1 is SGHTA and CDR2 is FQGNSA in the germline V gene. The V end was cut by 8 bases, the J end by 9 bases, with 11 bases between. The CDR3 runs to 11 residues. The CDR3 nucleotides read TGTGCCAGCCAACAGGGTACTGAGCAGTTCTTC. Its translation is CASQQGTEQFF.

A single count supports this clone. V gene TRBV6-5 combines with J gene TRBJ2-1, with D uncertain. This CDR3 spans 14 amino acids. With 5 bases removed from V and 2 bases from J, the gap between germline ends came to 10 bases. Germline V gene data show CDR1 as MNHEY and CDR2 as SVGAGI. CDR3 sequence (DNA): TGTGCCAGCAGTCCCCTGGCGGCCTACAATGAGCAGTTCTTC. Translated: CASSPLAAYNEQFF.

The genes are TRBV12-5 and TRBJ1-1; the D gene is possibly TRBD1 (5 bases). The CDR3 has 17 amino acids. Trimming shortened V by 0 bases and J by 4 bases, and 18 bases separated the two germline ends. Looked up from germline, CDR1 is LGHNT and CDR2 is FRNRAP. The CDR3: CASGLVRTGGKGTEAFF. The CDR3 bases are TGTGCTAGTGGTTTGGTACGAACGGGGGGGAAAGGCACTGAAGCTTTCTTT. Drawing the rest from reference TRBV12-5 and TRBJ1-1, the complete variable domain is DARVTQTPRHKVTEMGQEVTMRCQPILGHNTVFWYRQTMMQGLELLAYFRNRAPLDDSGMPKDRFSAEMPDATLATLKIQPSEPRDSAVYFCASGLVRTGGKGTEAFFGQGTRLTVV.